This TCR beta chain was sequenced for a study of blood T cells in healthy people across ages. The CDR3 is made up of 15 amino acids. V was pared by 5 bases and J by 1 base, with 14 bases between. Germline-derived CDR1 and CDR2 are MNHNS and SASEGT. Findings of the study overall: No one knew whether donors had CMV, which possibly confounded expanded clonotype changes.

Together with a sample-barcoded 5' primer, a J-beta primer mix was included in a second PCR lasting roughly 6 to 12 cycles. A 12-random-nucleotide template-switch adaptor tagged each cDNA molecule. All samples gave at least 2.5 million CDR3-containing paired-end reads. TCRdb reanalysed the 5' RACE reads using MiXCR and keeps one entry per CDR3 protein. Of about 640,000 distinct CDR3 sequences in the sample, about 53% were seen once. Comments on this clonotype: Its antigen is undetermined.

Each donor gave roughly 9.1 milliliters of peripheral blood. This receptor was taken from a man in his sixties in good health. The J gene is TRBJ1-2, the V gene TRBV6-1; no reliable D call. The sample taken for sequencing was blood. The CDR3 coding sequence is TGTGCCAGCAGTATGAATGGGGTAGATAACTATGGCTACACCTTC. Amino acid sequence: CASSMNGVDNYGYTF.